This TCR beta chain was recovered during a study of T cell changes during pregnancy in multiple sclerosis. The CDR3 is 14 amino acids. V lost 4 bases to trimming and J lost 4 bases, with 10 bases between them. CDR1 and CDR2 (germline): MNHEY, SVGAGI. Assay used: immunoSEQ multiplex PCR; TCRdb lists only in-frame clones, some missing. The top ten hold approximately 0.37% of the sample, which has fewer than 40,000 clones, roughly 90% seen once. This clonotype was sampled from a female donor with multiple sclerosis, enrolled in a pregnancy study. The chain uses TRBV6-5 and TRBJ1-4; D is uncertain. This material consisted of CD4+ T cells from peripheral blood mononuclear cells, taken in the second trimester of pregnancy. The CDR3 region has the DNA TGTGCCAGCAGTTCATCGACGGGTAATGAAAAACTGTTTTTT. Its protein product is CASSSSTGNEKLFF.